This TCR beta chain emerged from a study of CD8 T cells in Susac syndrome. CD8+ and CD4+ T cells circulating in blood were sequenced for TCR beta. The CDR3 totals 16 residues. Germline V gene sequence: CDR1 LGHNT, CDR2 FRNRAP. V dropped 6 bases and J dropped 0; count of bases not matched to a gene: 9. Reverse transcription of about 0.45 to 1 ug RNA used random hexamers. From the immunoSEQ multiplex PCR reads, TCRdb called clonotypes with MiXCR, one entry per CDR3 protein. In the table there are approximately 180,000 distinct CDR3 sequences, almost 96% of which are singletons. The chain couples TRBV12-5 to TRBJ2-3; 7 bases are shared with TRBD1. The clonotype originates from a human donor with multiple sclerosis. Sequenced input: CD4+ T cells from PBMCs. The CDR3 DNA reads TGTGCTAGTGGGAAAGGACAGGCTACGAGCACAGATACGCAGTATTTT. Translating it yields CASGKGQATSTDTQYF.